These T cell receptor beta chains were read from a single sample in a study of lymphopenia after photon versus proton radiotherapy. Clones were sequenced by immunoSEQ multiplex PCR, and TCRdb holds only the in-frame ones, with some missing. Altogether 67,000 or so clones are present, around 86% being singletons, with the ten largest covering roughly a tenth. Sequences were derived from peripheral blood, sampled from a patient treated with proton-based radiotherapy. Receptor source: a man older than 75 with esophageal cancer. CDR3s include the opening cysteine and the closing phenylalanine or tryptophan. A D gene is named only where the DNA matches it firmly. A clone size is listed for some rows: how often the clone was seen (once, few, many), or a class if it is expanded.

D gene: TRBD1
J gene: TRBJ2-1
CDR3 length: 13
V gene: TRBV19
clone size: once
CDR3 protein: CAKGQGSYNEQFF
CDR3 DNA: TGTGCCAAGGGACAGGGCTCCTACAATGAGCAGTTCTTC

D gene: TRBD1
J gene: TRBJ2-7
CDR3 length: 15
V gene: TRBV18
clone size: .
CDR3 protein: CASSSTGGYDYEQYF
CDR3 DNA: TGTGCCAGCTCATCGACAGGGGGTTATGACTACGAGCAGTACTTC

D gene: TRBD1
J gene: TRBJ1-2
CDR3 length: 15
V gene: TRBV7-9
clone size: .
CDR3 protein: CASSLVADRGKGYTF
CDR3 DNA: TGTGCCAGCAGCTTAGTGGCGGACAGGGGCAAAGGCTACACCTTC

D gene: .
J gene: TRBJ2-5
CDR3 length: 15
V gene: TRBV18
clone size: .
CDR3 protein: CASSPGQGDQETQYF
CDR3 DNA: TGTGCCAGCTCACCGGGTCAGGGCGATCAAGAGACCCAGTACTTC

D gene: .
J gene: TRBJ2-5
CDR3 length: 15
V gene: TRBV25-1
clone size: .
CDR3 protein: CASSEMRGARETQYF
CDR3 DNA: TGTGCCAGCAGTGAGATGAGGGGGGCGCGGGAGACCCAGTACTTC

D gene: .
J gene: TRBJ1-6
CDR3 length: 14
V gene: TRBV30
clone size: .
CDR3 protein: CAWRKSSYNSPLHF
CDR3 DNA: TGTGCCTGGAGGAAGAGCTCCTATAATTCACCCCTCCACTTT

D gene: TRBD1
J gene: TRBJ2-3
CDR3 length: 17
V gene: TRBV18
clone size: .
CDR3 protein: CASSTGGPATEADTQYF
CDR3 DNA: TGTGCCAGCTCCACAGGGGGCCCAGCCACGGAGGCAGATACGCAGTATTTT

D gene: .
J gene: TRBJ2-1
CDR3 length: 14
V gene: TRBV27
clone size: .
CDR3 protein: CASRFRGPYNEQFF
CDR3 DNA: TGTGCCAGCAGGTTCCGGGGTCCCTACAATGAGCAGTTCTTC

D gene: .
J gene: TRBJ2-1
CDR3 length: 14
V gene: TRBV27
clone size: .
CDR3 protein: CASSRTGSYNEQFF
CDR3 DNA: TGTGCCAGCAGCCGAACAGGCTCCTACAATGAGCAGTTCTTC

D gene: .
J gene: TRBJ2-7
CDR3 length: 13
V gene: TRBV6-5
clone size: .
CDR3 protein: CASSPISPHEQYF
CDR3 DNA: TGTGCCAGCAGCCCAATTTCCCCCCACGAGCAGTACTTC

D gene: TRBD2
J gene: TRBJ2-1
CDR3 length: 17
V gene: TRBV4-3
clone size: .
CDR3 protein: CASSQVGLREGYNEQFF
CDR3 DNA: TGCGCCAGCAGCCAAGTCGGTTTGCGGGAGGGCTACAATGAGCAGTTCTTC

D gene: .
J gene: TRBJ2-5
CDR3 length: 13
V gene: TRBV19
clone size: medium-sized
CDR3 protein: CASSPLTVETQYF
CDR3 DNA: TGTGCCAGTAGCCCTTTGACTGTGGAGACCCAGTACTTC

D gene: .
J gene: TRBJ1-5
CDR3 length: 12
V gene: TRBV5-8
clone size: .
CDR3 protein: CASSLTGQPQHF
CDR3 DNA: TGTGCCAGCAGCTTGACAGGACAGCCCCAGCATTTT

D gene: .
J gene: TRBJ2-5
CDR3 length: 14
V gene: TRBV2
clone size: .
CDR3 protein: CAGTLSAQQETQYF
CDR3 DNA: TGTGCCGGAACCTTGAGCGCCCAGCAAGAGACCCAGTACTTC

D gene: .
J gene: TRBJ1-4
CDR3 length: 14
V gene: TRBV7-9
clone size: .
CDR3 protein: CASSLGDGNEKLFF
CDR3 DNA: TGTGCCAGCAGCTTGGGGGACGGGAATGAAAAACTGTTTTTT

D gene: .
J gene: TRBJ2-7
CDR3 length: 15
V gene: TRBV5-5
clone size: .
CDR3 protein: CASSFEETSSYEQYF
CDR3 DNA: TGTGCCAGCAGCTTCGAGGAGACAAGCTCCTACGAGCAGTACTTC

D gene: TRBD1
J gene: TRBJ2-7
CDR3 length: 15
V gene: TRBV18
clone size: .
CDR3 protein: CASSQGTGGYYKQYF
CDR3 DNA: TGTGCCAGCTCACAAGGGACAGGGGGTTACTACAAGCAGTACTTC

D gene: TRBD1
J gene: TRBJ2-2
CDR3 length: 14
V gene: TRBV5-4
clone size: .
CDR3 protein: CASSWGQGPGELFF
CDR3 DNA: TGTGCCAGCAGCTGGGGACAGGGCCCCGGGGAGCTGTTTTTT